This TCR beta chain was recovered during a study of regulatory dendritic cells for organ transplantation. Germline-derived CDR1 and CDR2 are SNHLY and FYNNEI. The CDR3 extends over 13 amino acids. V lost 4 bases, J lost 1 base, and 7 bases lay in between. Study-wide findings and caveats: Naive CD4+ and CD8+ repertoires were highly diverse; memory CD8+ was most oligoclonal. Resting memory CD8+ T cells held the most alloreactive clonotypes. Between individuals, the alloreactive memory CD8+ T cell pool differed considerably.

On this clone itself: Its antigen is not known.

Sequenced by immunoSEQ multiplex PCR; TCRdb stores in-frame clones only, minus some. The repertoire holds under 35,000 clones, roughly 84% seen once, with around 0.4% in the top ten. The clonotype was recovered from a human donor in good health. The chain is built from TRBV2 and TRBJ1-1; no clear D. The sequencing sample was made of naive CD8+ T cells from blood. Subset meaning: CD45RA+ naive T cells. CDR3 nucleotide sequence: TGTGCCAGCAGTGTGGGAGGGAACACTGAAGCTTTCTTT. The encoded protein is CASSVGGNTEAFF.